This T cell receptor (beta chain) came from a study of cytomegalovirus exposure and HLA in healthy donors. Study-level points and caveats: In a later analysis, compared with equally common non-associated chains, HLA-associated beta chains were more expanded.

Points on this clone: Its antigen is unknown.

With 60 Vbeta and 13 Jbeta primers, the PCR was carried out. Libraries were prepared by immunoSEQ multiplex PCR; TCRdb keeps only in-frame clonotypes and omits some of them. Here the sample spans 180,000 or so clones, approximately 85% being singletons. V was cut by 3 bases and J by 0 bases, with 7 bases left in between. The CDR3 sequence is 14 residues long. Germline loops: CDR1 SGHAT, CDR2 FQNNGV. This chain links TRBV11-2 with TRBJ2-3; D gene unclear. Sequenced material: PBMCs. The sequence was obtained from a woman between 50 and 59 years old in good health and CMV-seropositive. For the CDR3, the DNA is TGTGCCAGCAGCTTGAGGCTTAGCACAGATACGCAGTATTTT. Translating gives CASSLRLSTDTQYF. The entire variable domain, with the rest obtained from reference TRBV11-2 and TRBJ2-3, is as follows: EAGVAQSPRYKIIEKRQSVAFWCNPISGHATLYWYQQILGQGPKLLIQFQNNGVVDDSQLPKDRFSAERLKGVDSTLKIQPAKLEDSAVYLCASSLRLSTDTQYFGPGTRLTVL.